This T cell receptor (beta chain) emerged from a study of blood T cell repertoires in COVID-19. Study-wide background: COVID-19 samples, acute and convalescent, were from the United States, Italy and Spain.

The CDR3 extends over 15 amino acids. Germline V lookup: CDR1 ENHRY, CDR2 SYGVKD. J lost 5 bases, V lost 6 bases, and 10 bases had no gene match. Sequencing was performed with immunoSEQ multiplex PCR; in TCRdb, only in-frame clones are kept and a portion is missing. The table shows roughly 310,000 clones, with roughly nine tenths occurring only once. This chain joins TRBV10-3 and TRBJ1-1, with 9 positions matching TRBD1. The sequence derives from a young woman with COVID-19, enrolled during active disease. The material sequenced was peripheral blood. CDR3 sequence (DNA): TGTGCCATCAGCGAGAAACAGGGGGCTGGGACTGAAGCTTTCTTT. Its translation is CAISEKQGAGTEAFF.